The sequence of this T cell receptor (beta chain) was determined in a study of blood T cells in healthy people across ages. Looking at the study overall: Per two T cells, about one barcoded beta molecule was captured through template switching. Points from the study as a whole: Possibly, changes in expanded clonotypes were confounded because donor CMV status was unknown. Long-lived donors exceeded aged donors in naive CD4+ cells and diversity.

The length of the CDR3 is 15 residues. The J segment lost 12 bases and the V segment lost 3 bases, leaving 12 bases of the junction unmatched. Germline CDR1 is MNHEY and CDR2 is SMNVEV (reference sequence). Remarks on this clonotype: Its matching antigen is unknown.

A sample-barcoded 5' primer and a J-beta primer mix were used in a second PCR of about 6 to 11 cycles. TCRdb redid the calling of the 5' RACE reads with MiXCR, one entry per CDR3 protein. This sample carries almost 1 million distinct CDR3 sequences, approximately 50% of them seen once, and the ten largest clones take 20% to 25%. The chain uses TRBV27 and TRBJ2-1; TRBD2 aligns across 9 bases. Sequencing was carried out using blood. The clonotype was recovered from a woman aged 55-75 years in good health. CDR3 residues: CASSFGPAGRGGQFF. In DNA form, the CDR3 reads TGTGCCAGCAGTTTTGGTCCGGCGGGGCGGGGGGGGCAGTTCTTC.